This T cell receptor beta chain originates from a study of T-cell memory formation after mild COVID-19. As for the study in general: Largely donor-specific TCR clusters were found.

The study's findings and limits: Pre-infection memory already had some responding clones, implying cross-reactive memory joined. Proof of SARS-CoV-2 specificity was absent for the second-wave clones that crested on day 37.

Only a few counts were recorded for this clonotype. Antigen unknown. Germline V gene lookup returns CDR1 SQVTM and CDR2 ANQGSEA. Deletions cut 5 bases from V and 4 bases from J, with 12 bases between. This CDR3 spans 13 amino acids. 5'RACE primed from the constant segment yielded TCR alpha and TCR beta cDNA libraries bearing sample barcodes and UMIs. TCRdb redid the calling of the 5' RACE reads with MiXCR, one entry per CDR3 protein. The table has about 130,000 distinct CDR3 sequences, roughly 15% seen once; the top ten hold around 13%. The chain links TRBV29-1 to TRBJ1-5; the D is unclear. The source is an adult woman who had mild COVID-19 (a few samples of this study predate the infection). Cell type and time point are not known. The sequencing sample was made of PBMCs or a T cell subset sorted from them (not recorded which). CDR3 nucleotide sequence: TGCAGCGTTCTCGGGGAAAGTAATCAGCCCCAGCATTTT. It codes for CSVLGESNQPQHF.